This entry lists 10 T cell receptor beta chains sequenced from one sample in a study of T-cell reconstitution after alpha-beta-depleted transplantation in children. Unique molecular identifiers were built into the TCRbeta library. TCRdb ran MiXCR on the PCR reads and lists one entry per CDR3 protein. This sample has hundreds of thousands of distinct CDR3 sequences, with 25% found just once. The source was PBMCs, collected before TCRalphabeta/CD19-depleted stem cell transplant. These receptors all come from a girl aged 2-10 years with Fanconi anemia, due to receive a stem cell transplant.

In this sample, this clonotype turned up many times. The chain's CDR3 is CSARKSLYEQYF. DNA for the CDR3: TGCAGTGCTAGGAAGAGCCTATACGAGCAGTACTTC. The chain is built from TRBV20-1 and TRBJ2-7; D ambiguous. V lost 3 bases and J lost 4, with 10 bases in between. The CDR3 runs 12 residues. Germline-derived CDR1 and CDR2 are DFQATT and SNEGSKA (reference sequence).

Here the CDR3 DNA reads TGTGCCAGCAGCCAAGCTACAGGGGGCGCAATATACGATGAGCAGTTCTTC. Protein: CASSQATGGAIYDEQFF. This chain uses TRBV14 with TRBJ2-1, with 9 bases fitting TRBD1. The CDR3 has 17 amino acids. The germline V gene has CDR1 SGHDN and CDR2 FVKESK. The trim removed 1 base at V and 8 bases at J, leaving 12 bases unmatched.

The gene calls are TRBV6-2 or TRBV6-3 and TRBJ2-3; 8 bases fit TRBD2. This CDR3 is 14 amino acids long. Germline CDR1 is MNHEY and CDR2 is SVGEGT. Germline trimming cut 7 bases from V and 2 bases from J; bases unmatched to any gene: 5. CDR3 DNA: TGTGCCAGCAAAAGCGGGAGTCCCACAGATACGCAGTATTTT. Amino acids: CASKSGSPTDTQYF.

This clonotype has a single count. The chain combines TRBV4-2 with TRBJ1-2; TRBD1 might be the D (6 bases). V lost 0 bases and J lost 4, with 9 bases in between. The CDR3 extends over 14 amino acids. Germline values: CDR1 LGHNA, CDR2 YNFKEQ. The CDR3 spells CASSQEQGPYGYTF. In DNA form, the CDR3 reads TGTGCCAGCAGCCAAGAGCAGGGGCCCTATGGCTACACCTTC.

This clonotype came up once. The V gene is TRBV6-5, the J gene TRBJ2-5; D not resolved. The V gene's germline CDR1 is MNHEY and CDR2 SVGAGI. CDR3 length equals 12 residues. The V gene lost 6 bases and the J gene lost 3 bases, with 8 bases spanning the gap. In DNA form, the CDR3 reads TGTGCCAGCAGAAGGACGGAAGAGACCCAGTACTTC. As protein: CASRRTEETQYF.

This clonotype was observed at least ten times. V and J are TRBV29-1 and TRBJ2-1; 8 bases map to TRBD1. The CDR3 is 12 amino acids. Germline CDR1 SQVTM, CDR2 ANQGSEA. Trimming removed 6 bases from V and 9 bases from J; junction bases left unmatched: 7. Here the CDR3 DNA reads TGCAGCGTCGAGGACAGGGTGGGTGAGCAGTTCTTC. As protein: CSVEDRVGEQFF.

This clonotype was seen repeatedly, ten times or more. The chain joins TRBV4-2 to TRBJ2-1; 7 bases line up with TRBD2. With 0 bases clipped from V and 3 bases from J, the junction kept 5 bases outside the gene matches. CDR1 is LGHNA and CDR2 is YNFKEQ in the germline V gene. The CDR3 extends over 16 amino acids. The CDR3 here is CASSQESAGVYNEQFF. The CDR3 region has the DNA TGTGCCAGCAGCCAAGAATCGGCGGGAGTCTACAATGAGCAGTTCTTC.

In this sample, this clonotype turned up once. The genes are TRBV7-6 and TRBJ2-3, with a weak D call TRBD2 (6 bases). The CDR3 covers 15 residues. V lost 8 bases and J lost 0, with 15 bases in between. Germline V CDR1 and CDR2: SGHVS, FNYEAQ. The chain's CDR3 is CASGRLGGSTDTQYF. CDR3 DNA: TGTGCCAGCGGACGACTGGGAGGTAGCACAGATACGCAGTATTTT.

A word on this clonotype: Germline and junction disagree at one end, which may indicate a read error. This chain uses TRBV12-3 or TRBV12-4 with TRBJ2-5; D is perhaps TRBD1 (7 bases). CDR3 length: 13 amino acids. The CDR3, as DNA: TGTGCCAGCAGTACCAGGGGGGAGGAGAACCAGTACTTC. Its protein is CASSTRGEENQYF.

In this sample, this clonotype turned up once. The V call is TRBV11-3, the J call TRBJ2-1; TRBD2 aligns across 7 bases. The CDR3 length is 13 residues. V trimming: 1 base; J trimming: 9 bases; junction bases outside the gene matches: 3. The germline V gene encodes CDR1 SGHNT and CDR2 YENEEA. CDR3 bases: TGTGCCAGCAGCTTAGGGGGGGAGGGTGAGCAGTTCTTC. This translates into CASSLGGEGEQFF.